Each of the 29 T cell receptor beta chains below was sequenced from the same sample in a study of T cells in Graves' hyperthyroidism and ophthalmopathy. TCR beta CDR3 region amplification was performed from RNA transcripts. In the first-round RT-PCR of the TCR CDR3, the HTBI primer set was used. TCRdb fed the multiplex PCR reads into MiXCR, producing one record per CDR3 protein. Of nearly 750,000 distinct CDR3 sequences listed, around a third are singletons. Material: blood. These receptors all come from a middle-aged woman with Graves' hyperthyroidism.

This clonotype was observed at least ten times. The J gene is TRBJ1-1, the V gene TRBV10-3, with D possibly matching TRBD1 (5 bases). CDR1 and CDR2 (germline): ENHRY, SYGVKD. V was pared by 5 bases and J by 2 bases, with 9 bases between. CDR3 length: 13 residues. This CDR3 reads CAISLDTNTEAFF. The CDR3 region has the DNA TGTGCCATCAGTCTGGACACAAACACTGAAGCTTTCTTT.

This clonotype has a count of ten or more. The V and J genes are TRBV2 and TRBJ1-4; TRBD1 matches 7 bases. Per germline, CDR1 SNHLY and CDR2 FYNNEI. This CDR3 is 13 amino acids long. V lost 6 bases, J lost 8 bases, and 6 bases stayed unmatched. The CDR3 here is CASRDRVGEKLFF. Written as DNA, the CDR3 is TGTGCCAGCAGAGACAGGGTGGGGGAAAAACTGTTTTTT.

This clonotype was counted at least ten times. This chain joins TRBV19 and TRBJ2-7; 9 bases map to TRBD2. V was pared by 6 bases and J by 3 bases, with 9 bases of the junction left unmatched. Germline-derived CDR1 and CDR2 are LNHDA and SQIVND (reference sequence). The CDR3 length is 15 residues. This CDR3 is CASSPSGLASYEQYF. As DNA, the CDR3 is TGTGCCAGTAGCCCCTCTGGACTAGCGAGCTACGAGCAGTACTTC.

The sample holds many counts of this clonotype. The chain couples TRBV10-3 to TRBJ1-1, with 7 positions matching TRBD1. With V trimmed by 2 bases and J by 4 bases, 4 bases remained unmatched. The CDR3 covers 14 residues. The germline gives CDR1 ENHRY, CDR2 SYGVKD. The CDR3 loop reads CAISEGQGGTEAFF. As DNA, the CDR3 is TGTGCCATCAGTGAGGGCCAGGGGGGCACTGAAGCTTTCTTT.

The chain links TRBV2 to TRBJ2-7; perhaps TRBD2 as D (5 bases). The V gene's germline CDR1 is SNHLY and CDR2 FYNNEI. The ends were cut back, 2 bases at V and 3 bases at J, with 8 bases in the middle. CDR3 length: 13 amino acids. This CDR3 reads CASSEMAGYEQYF. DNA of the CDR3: TGTGCCAGCAGTGAAATGGCGGGCTACGAGCAGTACTTC. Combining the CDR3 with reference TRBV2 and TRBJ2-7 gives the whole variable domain EPEVTQTPSHQVTQMGQEVILRCVPISNHLYFYWYRQILGQKVEFLVSFYNNEISEKSEIFDDQFSVERPDGSNFTLKIRSTKLEDSAMYFCASSEMAGYEQYFGPGTRLTVT.

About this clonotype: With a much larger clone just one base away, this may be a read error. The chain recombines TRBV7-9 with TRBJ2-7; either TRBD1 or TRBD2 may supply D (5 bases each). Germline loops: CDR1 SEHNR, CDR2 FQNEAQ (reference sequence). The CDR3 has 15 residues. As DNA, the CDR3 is TGCGCCAGCAGCCCACGAGGGCAGGGTCCCTACGAGCAGTACTTC. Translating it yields CASSPRGQGPYEQYF. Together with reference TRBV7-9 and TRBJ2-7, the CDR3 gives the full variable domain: DTGVSQNPRHKITKRGQNVTFRCDPISEHNRLYWYRQTLGQGPEFLTYFQNEAQLEKSRLLSDRFSAERPKGSFSTLEIQRTEQGDSAMYLCASSPRGQGPYEQYFGPGTRLTVT.

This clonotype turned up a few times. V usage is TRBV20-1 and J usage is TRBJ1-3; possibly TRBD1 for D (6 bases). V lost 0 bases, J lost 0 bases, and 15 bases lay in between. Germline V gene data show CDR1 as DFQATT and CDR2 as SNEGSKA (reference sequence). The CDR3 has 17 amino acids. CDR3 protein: CSARDPGQRNSGNTIYF. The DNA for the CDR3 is TGCAGTGCTAGAGACCCCGGACAGCGAAACTCTGGAAACACCATATATTTT.

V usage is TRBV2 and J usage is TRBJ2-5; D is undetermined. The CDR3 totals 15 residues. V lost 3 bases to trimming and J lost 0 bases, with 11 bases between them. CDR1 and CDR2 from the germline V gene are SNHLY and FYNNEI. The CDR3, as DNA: TGTGCCAGCAGTGAGGCGGTCGTGTACCAAGAGACCCAGTACTTC. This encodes CASSEAVVYQETQYF. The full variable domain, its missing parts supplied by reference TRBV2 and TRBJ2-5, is EPEVTQTPSHQVTQMGQEVILRCVPISNHLYFYWYRQILGQKVEFLVSFYNNEISEKSEIFDDQFSVERPDGSNFTLKIRSTKLEDSAMYFCASSEAVVYQETQYFGPGTRLLVL.

The CDR3 nucleotides read TGCGCCAGCAGCCTAGGACAGGGGGCCAGTGAGACCCAGTACTTC. As protein: CASSLGQGASETQYF. This sequence joins TRBV5-1 and TRBJ2-5; 11 bases are shared with TRBD1. Germline CDR1 is SGHRS and CDR2 is YFSETQ. There are 15 residues in the CDR3. Trimming removed 4 bases from V and 5 bases from J; junction bases left unmatched: 7.

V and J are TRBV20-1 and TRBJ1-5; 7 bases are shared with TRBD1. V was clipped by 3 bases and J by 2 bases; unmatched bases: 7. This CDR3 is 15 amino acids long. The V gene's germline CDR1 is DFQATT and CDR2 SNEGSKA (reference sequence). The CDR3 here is CSARAPGQRNQPQHF. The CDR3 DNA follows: TGCAGTGCTAGGGCACCGGGACAGCGCAATCAGCCCCAGCATTTT.

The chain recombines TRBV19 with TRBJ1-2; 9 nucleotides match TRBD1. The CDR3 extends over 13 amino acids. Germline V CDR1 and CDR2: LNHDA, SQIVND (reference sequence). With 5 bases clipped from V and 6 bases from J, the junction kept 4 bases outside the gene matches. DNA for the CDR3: TGTGCCAGTAGTCCCCGGGACAGGGATGGCTACACCTTC. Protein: CASSPRDRDGYTF.

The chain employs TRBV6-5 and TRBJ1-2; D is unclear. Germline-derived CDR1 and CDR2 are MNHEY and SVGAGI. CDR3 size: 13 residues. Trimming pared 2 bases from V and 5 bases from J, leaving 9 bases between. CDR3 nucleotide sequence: TGTGCCAGCAGTTACGTGCCGGAATATGGCTACACCTTC. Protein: CASSYVPEYGYTF.

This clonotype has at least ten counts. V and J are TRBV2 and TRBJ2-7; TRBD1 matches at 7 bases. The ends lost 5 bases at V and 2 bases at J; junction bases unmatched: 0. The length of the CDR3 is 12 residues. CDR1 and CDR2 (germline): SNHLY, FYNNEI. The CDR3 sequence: CASSQGAYEQYF. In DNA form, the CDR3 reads TGTGCCAGCAGTCAGGGGGCCTACGAGCAGTACTTC. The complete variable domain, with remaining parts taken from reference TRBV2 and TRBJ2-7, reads EPEVTQTPSHQVTQMGQEVILRCVPISNHLYFYWYRQILGQKVEFLVSFYNNEISEKSEIFDDQFSVERPDGSNFTLKIRSTKLEDSAMYFCASSQGAYEQYFGPGTRLTVT.

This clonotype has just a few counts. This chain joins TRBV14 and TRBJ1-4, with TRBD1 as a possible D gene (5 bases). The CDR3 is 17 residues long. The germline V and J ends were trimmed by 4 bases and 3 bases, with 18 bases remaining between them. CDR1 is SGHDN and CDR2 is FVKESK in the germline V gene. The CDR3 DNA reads TGTGCCAGCAGCCCAAGTTGGGGACCACTATCTAATGAAAAACTGTTTTTT. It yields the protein CASSPSWGPLSNEKLFF.

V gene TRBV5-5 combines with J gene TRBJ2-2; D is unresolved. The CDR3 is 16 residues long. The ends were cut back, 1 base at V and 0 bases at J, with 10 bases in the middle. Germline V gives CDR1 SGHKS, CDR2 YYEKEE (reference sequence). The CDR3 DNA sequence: TGTGCCAGCAGCTTGACACGAGTGACGAACACCGGGGAGCTGTTTTTT. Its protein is CASSLTRVTNTGELFF.

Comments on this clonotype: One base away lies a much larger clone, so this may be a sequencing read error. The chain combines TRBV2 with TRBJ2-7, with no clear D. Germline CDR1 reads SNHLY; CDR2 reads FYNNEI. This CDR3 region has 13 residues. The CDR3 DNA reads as TGTGCCAGCACGGGTTCGGCCTCCTGCGAGCAGTACTTC. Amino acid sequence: CASTGSASCEQYF. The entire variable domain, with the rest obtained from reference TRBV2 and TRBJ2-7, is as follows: EPEVTQTPSHQVTQMGQEVILRCVPISNHLYFYWYRQILGQKVEFLVSFYNNEISEKSEIFDDQFSVERPDGSNFTLKIRSTKLEDSAMYFCASTGSASCEQYFGPGTRLTVT.

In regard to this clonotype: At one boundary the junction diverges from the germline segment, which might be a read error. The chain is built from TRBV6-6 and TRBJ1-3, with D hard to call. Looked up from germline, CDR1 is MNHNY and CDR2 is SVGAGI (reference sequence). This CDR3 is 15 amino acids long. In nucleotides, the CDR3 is TGCGCCACCACGGAGACGGCGTACGCTGGAAACACCATATATTTT. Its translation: CATTETAYAGNTIYF.

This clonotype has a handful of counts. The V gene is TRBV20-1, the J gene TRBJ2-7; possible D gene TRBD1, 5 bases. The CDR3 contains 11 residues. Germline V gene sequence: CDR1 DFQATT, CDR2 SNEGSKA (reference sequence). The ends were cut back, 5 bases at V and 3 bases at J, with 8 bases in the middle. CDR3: CSAEGDYEQYF. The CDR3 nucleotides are TGCAGTGCTGAAGGGGACTACGAGCAGTACTTC.

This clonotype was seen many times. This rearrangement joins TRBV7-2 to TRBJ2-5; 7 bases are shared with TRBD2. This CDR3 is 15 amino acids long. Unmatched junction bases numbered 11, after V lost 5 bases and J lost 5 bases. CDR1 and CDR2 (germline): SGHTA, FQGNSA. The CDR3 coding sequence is TGTGCCAGCAGCCTCCTCGGGGGGTTGTGGGAGACCCAGTACTTC. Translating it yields CASSLLGGLWETQYF.

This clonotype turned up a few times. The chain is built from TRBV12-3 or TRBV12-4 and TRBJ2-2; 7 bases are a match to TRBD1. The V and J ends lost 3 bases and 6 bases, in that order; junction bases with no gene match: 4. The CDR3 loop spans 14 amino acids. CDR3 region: CASSFQQGSGELFF. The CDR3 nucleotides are TGTGCCAGCAGTTTTCAACAGGGGTCCGGGGAGCTGTTTTTT.

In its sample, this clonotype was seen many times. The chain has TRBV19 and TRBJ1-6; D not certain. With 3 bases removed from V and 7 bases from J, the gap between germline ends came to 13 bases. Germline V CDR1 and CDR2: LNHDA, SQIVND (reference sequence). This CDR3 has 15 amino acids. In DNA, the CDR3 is TGTGCCAGTAGTATCACGACGGGCGAGAATTCACCCCTCCACTTT. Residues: CASSITTGENSPLHF.

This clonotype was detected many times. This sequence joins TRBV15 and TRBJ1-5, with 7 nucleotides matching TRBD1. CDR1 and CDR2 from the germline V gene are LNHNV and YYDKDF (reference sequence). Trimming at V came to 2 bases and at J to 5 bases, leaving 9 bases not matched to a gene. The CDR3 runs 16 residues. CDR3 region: CATSRRLTTGDQPQHF. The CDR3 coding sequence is TGTGCCACCAGCAGACGATTGACCACAGGGGATCAGCCCCAGCATTTT.

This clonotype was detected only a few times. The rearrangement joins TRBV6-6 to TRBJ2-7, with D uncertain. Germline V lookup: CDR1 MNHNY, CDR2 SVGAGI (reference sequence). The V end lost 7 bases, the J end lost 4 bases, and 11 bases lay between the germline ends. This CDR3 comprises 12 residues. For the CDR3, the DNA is TGTGCCAGCACCCAGCGAAATTACGAGCAGTACTTC. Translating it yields CASTQRNYEQYF.

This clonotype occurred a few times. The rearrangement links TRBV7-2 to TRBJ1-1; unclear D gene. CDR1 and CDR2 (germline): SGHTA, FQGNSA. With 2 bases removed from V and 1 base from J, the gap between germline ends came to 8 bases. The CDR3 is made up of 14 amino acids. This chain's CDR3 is CASSLLGWNTEAFF. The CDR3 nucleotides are TGTGCCAGCAGCTTATTAGGTTGGAACACTGAAGCTTTCTTT. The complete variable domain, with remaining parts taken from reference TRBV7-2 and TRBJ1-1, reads GAGVSQSPSNKVTEKGKDVELRCDPISGHTALYWYRQSLGQGLEFLIYFQGNSAPDKSGLPSDRFSAERTGGSVSTLTIQRTQQEDSAVYLCASSLLGWNTEAFFGQGTRLTVV.

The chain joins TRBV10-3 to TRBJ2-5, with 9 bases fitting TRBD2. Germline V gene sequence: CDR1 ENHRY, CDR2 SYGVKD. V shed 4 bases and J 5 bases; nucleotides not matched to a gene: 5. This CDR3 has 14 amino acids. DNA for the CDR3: TGTGCCATCAGTGTAGCGGGAGTTCAGGAGACCCAGTACTTC. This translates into CAISVAGVQETQYF.

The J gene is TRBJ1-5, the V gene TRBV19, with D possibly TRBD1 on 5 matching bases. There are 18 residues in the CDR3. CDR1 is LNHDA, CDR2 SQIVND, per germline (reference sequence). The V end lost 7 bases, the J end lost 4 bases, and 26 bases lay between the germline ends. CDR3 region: CASTPRKGPGGGNQPQHF. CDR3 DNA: TGTGCCAGTACTCCAAGAAAGGGGCCGGGCGGGGGAAATCAGCCCCAGCATTTT. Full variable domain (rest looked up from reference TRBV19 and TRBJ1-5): DGGITQSPKYLFRKEGQNVTLSCEQNLNHDAMYWYRQDPGQGLRLIYYSQIVNDFQKGDIAEGYSVSREKKESFPLTVTSAQKNPTAFYLCASTPRKGPGGGNQPQHFGDGTRLSIL.

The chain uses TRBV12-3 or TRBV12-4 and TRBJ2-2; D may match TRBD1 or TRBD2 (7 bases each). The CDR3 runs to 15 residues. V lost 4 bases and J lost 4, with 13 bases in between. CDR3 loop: CASSWQGGITGELFF. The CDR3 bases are TGTGCCAGCAGTTGGCAGGGGGGGATCACCGGGGAGCTGTTTTTT.

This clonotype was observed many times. The CDR3 nucleotides read TGTGCCAGCAGTGTAATCCAGAGCTCTGGAAACACCATATATTTT. It encodes CASSVIQSSGNTIYF. The chain carries TRBV2 and TRBJ1-3; D not resolved. CDR3 length equals 15 residues. The germline V gene has CDR1 SNHLY and CDR2 FYNNEI. V was shortened by 4 bases and J by 0 bases, with 10 bases between the two germline ends.

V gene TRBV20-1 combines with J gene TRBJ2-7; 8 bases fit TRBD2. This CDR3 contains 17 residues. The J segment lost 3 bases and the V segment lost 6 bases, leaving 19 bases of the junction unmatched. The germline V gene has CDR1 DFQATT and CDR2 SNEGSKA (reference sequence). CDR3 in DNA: TGCAGTGCAACAACCACCCTTGTGCGGGGGGTAAACTACGAGCAGTACTTC. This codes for CSATTTLVRGVNYEQYF.